This T cell receptor (beta chain) was identified during a study of blood T cell repertoires in COVID-19. The wider study: Some COVID-19 samples were acute and others convalescent; all came from the United States, Italy and Spain. T cells, B-cell-depleted T cells, or PBMCs supplied cDNA or gDNA.

Authors' methods: Scientists estimated how many nucleated cells there were by amplifying reference gene primers. Sequencing was performed with immunoSEQ multiplex PCR; in TCRdb, only in-frame clones are kept and a portion is missing. V and J calls and clone size are those listed in that table; D and trimming were worked out from the DNA. Of roughly 150,000 clones detected, roughly nine tenths appear once; the ten largest clones hold 5% to 6%. This clone came up once. Germline lookup yields CDR1 MNHEY and CDR2 SMNVEV (reference sequence). Trimming left V 4 bases short and J 8 bases short, with 8 bases between. The CDR3 sequence is 12 residues long.

This sequence was found in a human donor in a cohort sampled during active COVID-19. Source material: peripheral blood. The J gene is TRBJ1-4, the V gene TRBV27; D not certain. CDR3 DNA sequence: TGTGCCAGCAGTTCGCTCGGGGAAAAACTGTTTTTT. It encodes CASSSLGEKLFF.